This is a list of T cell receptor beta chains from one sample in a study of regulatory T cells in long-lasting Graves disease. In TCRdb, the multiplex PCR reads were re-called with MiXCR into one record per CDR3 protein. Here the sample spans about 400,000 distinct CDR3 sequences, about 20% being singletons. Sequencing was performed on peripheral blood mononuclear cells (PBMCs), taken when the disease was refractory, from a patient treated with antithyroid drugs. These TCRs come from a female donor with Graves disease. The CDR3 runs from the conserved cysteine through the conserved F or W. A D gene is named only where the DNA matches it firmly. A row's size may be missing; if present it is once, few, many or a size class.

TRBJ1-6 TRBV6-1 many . CASRSGTMVSPLHF TGTGCCAGCAGGTCCGGGACAATGGTTTCACCCCTCCACTTT
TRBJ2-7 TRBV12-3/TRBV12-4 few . CASSLALGAPPYF TGTGCCAGCAGTTTAGCGCTGGGGGCACCACCGTACTTC
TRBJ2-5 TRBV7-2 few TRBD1 CASSLGTGGRETQYF TGTGCCAGCAGCTTAGGGACAGGGGGCCGGGAGACCCAGTACTTC
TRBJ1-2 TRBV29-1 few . CSVVGIRYGYTF TGCAGCGTTGTGGGGATACGGTATGGCTACACCTTC
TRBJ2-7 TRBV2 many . CASSGQRDYEQYF TGTGCCAGCTCAGGACAGAGGGACTACGAGCAGTACTTC
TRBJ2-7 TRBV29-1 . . CSVVESIQYF TGCAGCGTTGTAGAATCGATACAGTACTTC
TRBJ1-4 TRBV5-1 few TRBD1 CASSIDRVGEKLFF TGCGCCAGCAGCATCGACAGGGTCGGGGAAAAACTGTTTTTT
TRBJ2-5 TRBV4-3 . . CASSPTPTSTQYF TGCGCCAGCAGCCCAACGCCTACTAGCACCCAGTACTTC
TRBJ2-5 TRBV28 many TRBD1 CASSSTGMEETQYF TGTGCCAGCAGTTCGACAGGGATGGAAGAGACCCAGTACTTC
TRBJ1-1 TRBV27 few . CASSHGVGTEAFF TGTGCCAGCAGTCATGGGGTGGGCACTGAAGCTTTCTTT
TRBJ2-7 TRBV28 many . CASSSPQRGYEQYF TGTGCCAGCAGTTCCCCGCAACGGGGCTACGAGCAGTACTTC
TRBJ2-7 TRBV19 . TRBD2 CASSVIAGAFHEQYF TGTGCCAGTAGTGTCATAGCGGGAGCGTTTCACGAGCAGTACTTC
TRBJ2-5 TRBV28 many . CASSRQSGETQYF TGTGCCAGCAGTCGACAGAGCGGGGAGACCCAGTACTTC
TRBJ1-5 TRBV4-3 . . CASSQDYQLRQPQHF TGCGCCAGCAGCCAAGATTACCAGTTGCGTCAGCCCCAGCATTTT
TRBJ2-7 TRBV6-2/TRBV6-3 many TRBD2 CASSYPLAGDPREQYF TGTGCCAGCAGTTACCCTCTAGCGGGAGATCCCCGCGAGCAGTACTTC
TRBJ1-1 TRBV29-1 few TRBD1 CSVEPGTGGTEAFF TGCAGCGTTGAACCCGGGACAGGTGGTACTGAAGCTTTCTTT
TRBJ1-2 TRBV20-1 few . CSASLDRILGYTF TGCAGTGCTTCTTTGGACAGAATCCTTGGCTACACCTTC
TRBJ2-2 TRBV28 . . CASNTRVSGELFF TGTGCCAGTAACACGCGGGTTTCCGGGGAGCTGTTTTTT
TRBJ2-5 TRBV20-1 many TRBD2 CSANSGSSETQYF TGCAGTGCTAATAGCGGGAGCTCAGAGACCCAGTACTTC
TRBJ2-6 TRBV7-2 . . CASSGQSSGANVLTF TGTGCCAGCAGCGGGCAGAGCTCTGGGGCCAACGTCCTGACTTTC
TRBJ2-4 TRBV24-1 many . CATSDSGMGAKNIQYF TGTGCCACCAGTGATTCAGGGATGGGGGCCAAAAACATTCAGTACTTC
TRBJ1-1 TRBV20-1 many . CSARQGNTEAFF TGCAGTGCTAGACAGGGTAACACTGAAGCTTTCTTT
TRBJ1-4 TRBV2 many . CASIRTATNEKLFF TGTGCCAGCATCCGGACAGCAACTAATGAAAAACTGTTTTTT
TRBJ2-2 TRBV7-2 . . CANSLNPGSGELFF TGTGCCAACAGCTTAAATCCGGGGTCGGGGGAGCTGTTTTTT
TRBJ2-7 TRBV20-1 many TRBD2 CSARGGLAYEQYF TGCAGTGCTAGGGGGGGACTAGCATACGAGCAGTACTTC
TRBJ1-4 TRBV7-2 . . CASSLLLIIGQALATNEKLFF TGTGCCAGCAGCTTACTTCTTATAATCGGGCAGGCCTTAGCAACTAATGAAAAACTGTTTTTT
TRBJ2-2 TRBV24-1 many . CATSDPIGGIGGGELFF TGTGCCACCAGTGATCCCATCGGCGGGATCGGTGGCGGGGAGCTGTTTTTT
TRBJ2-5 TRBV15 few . CATSRVGGETQYF TGTGCCACCAGCAGAGTTGGGGGAGAGACCCAGTACTTC
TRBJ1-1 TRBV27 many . CASSLYGVFTEAFF TGTGCCAGCAGTTTATATGGGGTATTCACTGAAGCTTTCTTT
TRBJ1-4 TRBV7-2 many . CASSFNRKNEKLFF TGTGCCAGCAGCTTCAACAGAAAGAATGAAAAACTGTTTTTT
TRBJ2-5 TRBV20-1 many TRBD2 CSARFAGGMETQYF TGCAGTGCTAGATTCGCGGGAGGGATGGAGACCCAGTACTTC
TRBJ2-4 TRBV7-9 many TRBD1 CASSSERQGADIQYF TGTGCCAGCAGCTCCGAACGACAGGGGGCGGACATTCAGTACTTC
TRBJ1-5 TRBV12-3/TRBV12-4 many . CASSSRPAGQPQHF TGTGCCAGCAGTTCCCGTCCGGCGGGGCAGCCCCAGCATTTT
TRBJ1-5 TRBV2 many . CASTQQGSNQPQHF TGTGCCAGCACCCAACAGGGTTCGAATCAGCCCCAGCATTTT
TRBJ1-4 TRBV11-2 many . CASSRTFRNEKLFF TGTGCCAGCAGCCGGACCTTCAGGAATGAAAAACTGTTTTTT
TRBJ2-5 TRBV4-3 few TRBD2 CASSQEREGAREETQYF TGCGCCAGCAGCCAAGAGCGGGAGGGGGCGAGGGAAGAGACCCAGTACTTC
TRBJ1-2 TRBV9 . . CASSVDGGADLEYGYTF TGTGCCAGCAGCGTAGATGGGGGCGCCGACCTGGAGTATGGCTACACCTTC
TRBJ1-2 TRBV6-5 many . CASSYSTENYGYTF TGTGCCAGCAGTTACTCGACAGAGAACTATGGCTACACCTTC